These 16 T cell receptor beta chains came from one sample sequenced in a study of cytomegalovirus exposure and HLA in healthy donors. 60 Vbeta and 13 Jbeta primers were used in PCR. Repertoires were generated with immunoSEQ multiplex PCR, while TCRdb's copy carries only in-frame clones and drops some. The sample includes 150,000 to 200,000 clones, roughly four fifths of them seen just once. The source material was PBMCs. These receptors were taken from a woman aged 18-30 years in good health and CMV-seronegative.

This rearrangement joins TRBV2 to TRBJ2-5, with a weak D call TRBD2 (5 bases). V lost 1 base and J 2 bases, leaving 17 bases between the germline ends. CDR1 is SNHLY, CDR2 FYNNEI, per germline. The length of the CDR3 is 17 residues. CDR3: CASSEGRPDFKQETQYF. CDR3 in DNA: TGTGCCAGCAGTGAAGGACGTCCGGACTTCAAACAAGAGACCCAGTACTTC. The full variable domain, its missing parts supplied by reference TRBV2 and TRBJ2-5, is EPEVTQTPSHQVTQMGQEVILRCVPISNHLYFYWYRQILGQKVEFLVSFYNNEISEKSEIFDDQFSVERPDGSNFTLKIRSTKLEDSAMYFCASSEGRPDFKQETQYFGPGTRLLVL.

The V call is TRBV6-1, the J call TRBJ2-5; 7 nucleotides agree with TRBD2. In germline, CDR1 is MNHNS, CDR2 SASEGT. V shed 5 bases and J 3 bases; nucleotides not matched to a gene: 6. There are 14 residues in the CDR3. CDR3 DNA: TGTGCCAGCAGTTCCCACGCGGGGGAAGAGACCCAGTACTTC. Its translation is CASSSHAGEETQYF.

This clone was seen only a few times. The V and J genes are TRBV7-2 and TRBJ2-5; no firm D call. CDR1 and CDR2 (germline): SGHTA, FQGNSA. Trimming stripped 3 bases from V and 0 bases from J, with 5 bases between. This CDR3 contains 13 residues. The CDR3 reads CASSFQDQETQYF. The CDR3 DNA reads as TGTGCCAGCAGCTTCCAGGACCAAGAGACCCAGTACTTC.

The chain recombines TRBV4-1 with TRBJ2-1; possibly TRBD1 for D (8 bases). Per the germline V gene, CDR1 is MGHRA and CDR2 is YSYEKL. The V and J ends lost 4 bases and 5 bases respectively, with 15 bases between them. The CDR3 sequence is 15 residues long. CDR3 in amino acids: CASSLLQGGDNEQFF. The CDR3 region has the DNA TGCGCCAGCAGCCTTCTACAGGGGGGGGACAATGAGCAGTTCTTC.

The chain uses TRBV18 and TRBJ1-1; TRBD1 is a possible D gene (5 bases). V lost 3 bases and J lost 1, with 12 bases in between. CDR3 length: 15 amino acids. In germline, CDR1 is KGHSH, CDR2 LQKENI. CDR3 region: CASSPNRFENTEAFF. DNA of the CDR3: TGTGCCAGCTCACCGAACAGGTTTGAGAACACTGAAGCTTTCTTT.

The chain links TRBV7-9 to TRBJ1-1; a possible D gene is TRBD1 (6 bases). V was shortened by 5 bases and J by 5 bases, with 15 bases between the two germline ends. Germline V gene lookup returns CDR1 SEHNR and CDR2 FQNEAQ (reference sequence). The CDR3 contains 14 residues. The CDR3 sequence is CASSMGGQGTEAFF. DNA for the CDR3: TGTGCCAGCAGCATGGGGGGGCAGGGGACTGAAGCTTTCTTT. Full variable domain (outside the CDR3, taken from reference TRBV7-9 and TRBJ1-1): DTGVSQNPRHKITKRGQNVTFRCDPISEHNRLYWYRQTLGQGPEFLTYFQNEAQLEKSRLLSDRFSAERPKGSFSTLEIQRTEQGDSAMYLCASSMGGQGTEAFFGQGTRLTVV.

This chain connects TRBV12-5 to TRBJ2-5, with D unresolved. This CDR3 has 14 amino acids. The germline V gene has CDR1 LGHNT and CDR2 FRNRAP. Trimming removed 3 bases from V and 7 bases from J, with 15 bases in between. For the CDR3, the DNA is TGTGCTAGTGGTTTTCCCGTTGGCACCCGGACCCAGTACTTC. It translates to CASGFPVGTRTQYF.

The chain is built from TRBV5-6 and TRBJ1-1, with 9 bases lining up with TRBD1. CDR3 size: 15 residues. Germline trimming cut 0 bases from V and 11 bases from J; bases unmatched to any gene: 11. Germline CDR1 SGHDT, CDR2 YYEEEE. The DNA for the CDR3 is TGTGCCAGCAGCTTGGTTGGGACAGGGCTTACTCAGGCTTTCTTT. It codes for CASSLVGTGLTQAFF.

This rearrangement joins TRBV2 to TRBJ2-2; no clear D. CDR3 size: 11 residues. The germline V gene has CDR1 SNHLY and CDR2 FYNNEI. Trimming left V 8 bases short and J 8 bases short, with 9 bases between. The CDR3 loop reads CASLYAGELFF. CDR3 nucleotides: TGTGCCAGCCTCTATGCGGGGGAGCTGTTTTTT.

CDR3 region: CASSVAGEGNQPQHF. CDR3 nucleotides: TGTGCCAGCAGCGTAGCGGGGGAGGGGAATCAGCCCCAGCATTTT. The chain joins TRBV9 to TRBJ1-5, with D tentatively TRBD1 (5 bases). This CDR3 is built from 15 residues. The germline CDR1 and CDR2 sequences are SGDLS and YYNGEE. Trimming stripped 0 bases from V and 4 bases from J, with 11 bases between.

This chain links TRBV25-1 with TRBJ2-5, with D possibly TRBD2 on 5 matching bases. The germline V gene encodes CDR1 MGHDK and CDR2 SYGVNS. The CDR3 is 15 residues long. With 5 bases removed from V and 0 bases from J, the gap between germline ends came to 13 bases. CDR3 sequence: CASSKGDHYQETQYF. Written as DNA, the CDR3 is TGTGCCAGCAGTAAGGGAGACCATTACCAAGAGACCCAGTACTTC.

The V gene is TRBV29-1, the J gene TRBJ2-7; a possible D gene is TRBD1 (5 bases). The CDR3 runs 11 residues. Trimming stripped 5 bases from V and 3 bases from J, with 8 bases between. Germline V gene data show CDR1 as SQVTM and CDR2 as ANQGSEA. CDR3 loop: CSVHQGYEQYF. CDR3 DNA: TGCAGCGTTCACCAGGGCTACGAGCAGTACTTC.

The V and J genes are TRBV5-4 and TRBJ2-5; 8 nucleotides agree with TRBD2. V dropped 3 bases and J dropped 0; count of bases not matched to a gene: 7. The CDR3 loop spans 16 amino acids. The germline gives CDR1 SGHNT, CDR2 YYREEE (reference sequence). The CDR3 coding sequence is TGTGCCAGCAGCTCCCGGGGGGGCCTGTACCAAGAGACCCAGTACTTC. Amino acids: CASSSRGGLYQETQYF.

J is TRBJ2-7 and V is TRBV6-5; 7 bases agree with TRBD1. This CDR3 spans 14 amino acids. The junction had 6 bases not matched to a gene; V was cut back by 4 bases and J by 3 bases. Germline CDR1 is MNHEY and CDR2 is SVGAGI. CDR3 region: CASSSGTALYEQYF. As DNA, the CDR3 is TGTGCCAGCAGTTCGGGGACAGCACTCTACGAGCAGTACTTC.

The rearrangement links TRBV7-8 to TRBJ2-7, with TRBD1 matching over 7 bases. The junction had 9 bases not matched to a gene; V was cut back by 4 bases and J by 3 bases. The CDR3 sequence is 15 residues long. Germline V gene lookup returns CDR1 SGHVS and CDR2 FQNEAQ. The CDR3 spells CASSSRQGRGYEQYF. The DNA for the CDR3 is TGTGCCAGCAGCTCAAGACAGGGTCGGGGCTACGAGCAGTACTTC.

The CDR3 protein is CASSIEGAGNTIYF. CDR3 nucleotide sequence: TGTGCCAGTAGTATTGAAGGGGCTGGAAACACCATATATTTT. The genes are TRBV19 and TRBJ1-3, with a tentative D call TRBD1 (5 bases). V was trimmed by 3 bases and J by 2 bases, leaving 8 bases between them. Germline V lookup: CDR1 LNHDA, CDR2 SQIVND (reference sequence). The CDR3 is 14 residues long.